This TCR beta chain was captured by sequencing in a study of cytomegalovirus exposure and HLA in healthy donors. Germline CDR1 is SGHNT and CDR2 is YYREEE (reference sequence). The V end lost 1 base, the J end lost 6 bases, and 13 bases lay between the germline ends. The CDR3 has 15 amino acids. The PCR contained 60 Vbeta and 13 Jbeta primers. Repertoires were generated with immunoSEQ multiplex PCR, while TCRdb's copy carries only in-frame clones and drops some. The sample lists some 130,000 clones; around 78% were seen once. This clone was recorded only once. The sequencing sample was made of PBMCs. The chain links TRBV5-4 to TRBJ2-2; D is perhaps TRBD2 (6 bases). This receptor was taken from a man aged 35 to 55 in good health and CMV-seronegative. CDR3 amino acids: CASSLMAGSAGELFF. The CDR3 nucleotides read TGTGCCAGCAGCTTGATGGCGGGGTCCGCCGGGGAGCTGTTTTTT. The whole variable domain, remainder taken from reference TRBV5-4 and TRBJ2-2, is ETGVTQSPTHLIKTRGQQVTLRCSSQSGHNTVSWYQQALGQGPQFIFQYYREEENGRGNFPPRFSGLQFPNYSSELNVNALELDDSALYLCASSLMAGSAGELFFGEGSRLTVL.